One and the same sample provided the 21 T cell receptor beta chains below, sequenced in a study of blood T cell repertoires in COVID-19. The repertoire was sequenced with immunoSEQ multiplex PCR; TCRdb's copy has only in-frame clones and lacks some. The data hold some 97,000 clones, with 90% observed a single time. The specimen was peripheral blood. Receptor source: a man between 45 and 60 years old with acute or convalescent COVID-19.

The chain is built from TRBV5-8 and TRBJ2-7, with TRBD2 matching over 8 bases. Germline lookup yields CDR1 SGHTS and CDR2 YDEGEE. The CDR3 has 15 amino acids. V lost 0 bases to trimming and J lost 2 bases; unmatched junction nucleotides: 4. CDR3 loop: CASSLDTGRAYEQYF. CDR3 coding DNA: TGTGCCAGCAGCTTGGATACCGGGAGGGCCTACGAGCAGTACTTC.

V is TRBV7-9 and J is TRBJ2-5; 12 nucleotides agree with TRBD2. V trimming: 5 bases; J trimming: 5 bases; junction bases outside the gene matches: 15. Germline V lookup: CDR1 SEHNR, CDR2 FQNEAQ (reference sequence). The CDR3 loop spans 18 amino acids. DNA of the CDR3: TGTGCCAGCAGCCCCGGTGGACTAGCGGGACCAGGTGGGGAGACCCAGTACTTC. Residues: CASSPGGLAGPGGETQYF.

The J gene is TRBJ2-7, the V gene TRBV5-1, with 12 bases that match TRBD2. The CDR3 covers 14 residues. V shed 4 bases and J 3 bases; nucleotides not matched to a gene: 2. Looked up from germline, CDR1 is SGHRS and CDR2 is YFSETQ. This CDR3 is CASSVTSGSYEQYF. The CDR3 DNA is TGCGCCAGCAGCGTGACTAGCGGGAGCTACGAGCAGTACTTC. The full variable domain, its missing parts supplied by reference TRBV5-1 and TRBJ2-7, is KAGVTQTPRYLIKTRGQQVTLSCSPISGHRSVSWYQQTPGQGLQFLFEYFSETQRNKGNFPGRFSGRQFSNSRSEMNVSTLELGDSALYLCASSVTSGSYEQYFGPGTRLTVT.

This chain uses TRBV5-3 with TRBJ1-1, with D perhaps matching TRBD1 (5 bases). TRBV5-3 is given ORF status, its function remaining uncertain. This CDR3 spans 14 amino acids. Trimming took 3 bases from V and 6 from J, leaving 15 bases between them. The CDR3 sequence: CARSWAGAISEAFF. The CDR3 DNA is TGTGCCAGAAGCTGGGCTGGGGCGATCTCTGAAGCTTTCTTT.

This chain links TRBV6-2 or TRBV6-3 with TRBJ2-7; TRBD1 aligns across 8 bases. Looked up from germline, CDR1 is MNHEY and CDR2 is SVGEGT. Unmatched junction bases numbered 6, after V lost 4 bases and J lost 4 bases. The CDR3 length is 14 residues. The CDR3 sequence is CASSFSGGGYEQYF. For the CDR3, the DNA is TGTGCCAGCAGTTTCTCAGGGGGCGGGTACGAGCAGTACTTC.

In its sample, this clone was seen a few times. This chain links TRBV13 with TRBJ1-1, with 7 bases aligning to TRBD1. The germline gives CDR1 PRHDT, CDR2 FYEKMQ (reference sequence). The CDR3 runs 14 residues. V was pared by 5 bases and J by 3 bases, with 6 bases of the junction left unmatched. The CDR3 bases are TGTGCCAGCAGCCGTAACAGGGGTGACACTGAAGCTTTCTTT. It translates to CASSRNRGDTEAFF.

The genes are TRBV29-1 and TRBJ2-3; 7 nucleotides align to TRBD2. This CDR3 has 14 amino acids. Germline CDR1 is SQVTM and CDR2 is ANQGSEA. The ends lost 1 base at V and 3 bases at J; junction bases unmatched: 4. CDR3 sequence reads: CSVEAGLSTDTQYF. DNA for the CDR3: TGCAGCGTTGAAGCGGGACTATCAACAGATACGCAGTATTTT.

The chain couples TRBV6-5 to TRBJ1-2; D may be TRBD1 (5 bases). CDR1 is MNHEY, CDR2 SVGAGI, per germline. Trimming took 7 bases from V and 4 from J, leaving 16 bases between them. The CDR3 totals 14 residues. The CDR3 region has the DNA TGTGCCAGCACCGGGGGGAACAGTTTCTATGGCTACACCTTC. Residues: CASTGGNSFYGYTF.

The chain uses TRBV5-1 and TRBJ2-1; 10 bases agree with TRBD2. In germline, CDR1 is SGHRS, CDR2 YFSETQ. The ends lost 2 bases at V and 5 bases at J; junction bases unmatched: 4. The CDR3 is made up of 15 amino acids. The CDR3 DNA reads as TGCGCCAGCAGCTTAAAACTAGCGGGGAACAATGAGCAGTTCTTC. Encoded protein: CASSLKLAGNNEQFF.

The rearrangement joins TRBV7-9 to TRBJ2-2; 10 bases agree with TRBD2. The V segment lost 3 bases and the J segment 0 bases; nucleotides outside the gene matches: 4. The CDR3 consists of 17 residues. Per germline, CDR1 SEHNR and CDR2 FQNEAQ (reference sequence). In nucleotides, the CDR3 is TGTGCCAGCAGCTTCGACGGGACTAGCGCGAACACCGGGGAGCTGTTTTTT. Amino acid sequence: CASSFDGTSANTGELFF.

This chain links TRBV6-2 or TRBV6-3 with TRBJ2-7, with TRBD2 matching 9 bases. The V segment lost 4 bases and the J segment 2 bases; nucleotides outside the gene matches: 12. The germline V gene has CDR1 MNHEY and CDR2 SVGEGT. The CDR3 extends over 17 amino acids. Here the CDR3 reads CASSSTLTSGAPYEQYF. The CDR3 nucleotides are TGTGCCAGCAGTTCCACCCTGACTAGCGGAGCCCCCTACGAGCAGTACTTC.

In DNA, the CDR3 is TGTGCCAGTAGCCGGGACAGAAACTACGAGCAGTACTTC. Its protein is CASSRDRNYEQYF. The chain uses TRBV19 and TRBJ2-7; 7 nucleotides align to TRBD1. The CDR3 length is 13 residues. Per the germline V gene, CDR1 is LNHDA and CDR2 is SQIVND (reference sequence). With 6 bases clipped from V and 3 bases from J, the junction kept 5 bases outside the gene matches.

This chain connects TRBV5-1 to TRBJ2-7, with 9 bases aligning to TRBD2. This CDR3 is built from 14 residues. Germline assignment: CDR1 SGHRS and CDR2 YFSETQ. The V gene end was trimmed by 0 bases and the J gene end by 3 bases; junction bases not matched to a gene: 1. The CDR3 region has the DNA TGCGCCAGCAGCTTGGAGCGGGGGGACTACGAGCAGTACTTC. Encoded protein: CASSLERGDYEQYF. Full variable domain (rest looked up from reference TRBV5-1 and TRBJ2-7): KAGVTQTPRYLIKTRGQQVTLSCSPISGHRSVSWYQQTPGQGLQFLFEYFSETQRNKGNFPGRFSGRQFSNSRSEMNVSTLELGDSALYLCASSLERGDYEQYFGPGTRLTVT.

In this sample, this clone turned up once. The chain carries TRBV12-5 and TRBJ2-5, with D unclear. This CDR3 region has 13 residues. The V end was cut by 1 base, the J end by 9 bases, with 12 bases between. The germline CDR1 and CDR2 sequences are LGHNT and FRNRAP. CDR3 bases: TGTGCTAGTGGTTTGGGCCAGGATTTGGCCCAGTACTTC. It is translated as CASGLGQDLAQYF.

This chain joins TRBV7-2 and TRBJ1-3, with D possibly TRBD1 on 5 matching bases. The CDR3 is 16 amino acids. Per the germline V gene, CDR1 is SGHTA and CDR2 is FQGNSA. Trimming took off 2 bases at V and 1 base at J, with 12 bases between the two ends. The CDR3 region is CASSLRGRASGNTIYF. The CDR3 nucleotides read TGTGCCAGCAGCTTACGCGGCAGGGCTTCTGGAAACACCATATATTTT. The variable domain in full, completed from reference TRBV7-2 and TRBJ1-3, reads GAGVSQSPSNKVTEKGKDVELRCDPISGHTALYWYRQSLGQGLEFLIYFQGNSAPDKSGLPSDRFSAERTGGSVSTLTIQRTQQEDSAVYLCASSLRGRASGNTIYFGEGSWLTVV.

The chain combines TRBV19 with TRBJ1-1, with 7 bases aligning to TRBD1. The length of the CDR3 is 14 residues. CDR1 LNHDA and CDR2 SQIVND come from the germline V gene (reference sequence). J gave up 2 bases and V 5 bases, and 5 bases lay outside the gene matches. The CDR3 nucleotides read TGTGCCAGTAGTTTCAGGGGGTTCAACACTGAAGCTTTCTTT. It codes for CASSFRGFNTEAFF.

This sequence joins TRBV7-2 and TRBJ2-1; 13 positions agree with TRBD2. This CDR3 is built from 18 residues. J gave up 8 bases and V 8 bases, and 18 bases lay outside the gene matches. Germline assignment: CDR1 SGHTA and CDR2 FQGNSA. The CDR3 protein is CASLGQLAPGLAGYEQFF. CDR3 DNA: TGTGCCAGCTTAGGACAGCTAGCGCCGGGACTAGCGGGATATGAGCAGTTCTTC.

The chain is built from TRBV19 and TRBJ1-5; weak D call: TRBD1 (6 bases). V was trimmed by 6 bases and J by 1 base, leaving 13 bases between them. The V gene's germline CDR1 is LNHDA and CDR2 SQIVND (reference sequence). The CDR3 loop spans 15 amino acids. The CDR3 region has the DNA TGTGCCAGTAGAAGCCAGGGGAGAAGCAATCAGCCCCAGCATTTT. The encoded protein is CASRSQGRSNQPQHF.

This chain joins TRBV27 and TRBJ1-2, with 7 positions matching TRBD1. Germline CDR1 and CDR2: MNHEY and SMNVEV (reference sequence). The CDR3 runs to 15 residues. The ends lost 5 bases at V and 2 bases at J; junction bases unmatched: 8. For the CDR3, the DNA is TGTGCCAGCAGTCCACAAGACAGGGCGAACTATGGCTACACCTTC. It specifies CASSPQDRANYGYTF.

V usage is TRBV19 and J usage is TRBJ1-1, with 7 bases identical to TRBD1. Germline CDR1 is LNHDA and CDR2 is SQIVND (reference sequence). With V trimmed by 1 base and J by 2 bases, 7 bases remained unmatched. The CDR3 covers 16 residues. The CDR3: CASSIVVQGGNTEAFF. The CDR3 bases are TGTGCCAGTAGTATAGTCGTGCAGGGGGGAAACACTGAAGCTTTCTTT.

The V call is TRBV5-6, the J call TRBJ1-3; D not certain. V was trimmed by 4 bases and J by 0 bases, leaving 17 bases between them. The CDR3 contains 17 residues. The germline CDR1 and CDR2 sequences are SGHDT and YYEEEE. CDR3 nucleotide sequence: TGTGCCAGCAGCATCGACTTGGACTCTTCCTCTGGAAACACCATATATTTT. Amino acids: CASSIDLDSSSGNTIYF.